This TCR beta chain was identified during a study of CXCR3-negative and CXCR3-positive naive CD8 T cells. Carrying UMI labels, the TRB cDNA libraries were prepared through 5' RACE. TCRdb re-called the 5' RACE reads, yielding one record per CDR3 amino acid sequence without DNA. This listing includes about 98,000 distinct CDR3 sequences. As to this clonotype: No antigen is known for it.

The CDR3 totals 14 residues. The germline V gene encodes CDR1 LGHNA and CDR2 YSLEER. Every individual CD8+ T cell subset underwent sorting in triplicate at a few hundred thousand cells apiece. Naive CD8+ T cells showed CD45RO-CCR7+CD27+CD95-. The study's findings and limits: Naive CXCR3-positive and CXCR3-negative cells shared similar TRBV-TRBJ usage, unlike memory cells. Relative to CXCR3-negative naive cells, CXCR3-positive naive cells had more hydrophobic TRB CDR3s. Naive subsets were similarly diverse, while memory CD8+ repertoires were much less diverse.

The specimen sequenced was naive CXCR3+ CD8+ T cells from blood. The subset was: CD45RO-CCR7+CD27+CD95- naive CD8+ T cells expressing CXCR3 (TNR3+). This TCR derives from a human donor in good health. Some clones in this sample may be carry-over from other donors' samples. This chain connects TRBV4-3 to TRBJ2-7; TCRdb's D gene call, TRBD2, goes unchecked for lack of DNA. CDR3 in amino acids: CASSQEGLGYEQYF.